These T cell receptor beta chains were read from a single sample in a study of blood T cell repertoires in COVID-19. Measured with immunoSEQ multiplex PCR; TCRdb has only the in-frame clones, and not every one. The top ten hold 1.9% of the sample, which has 250,000 to 300,000 clones, roughly 85% seen once. The sample taken for sequencing was PBMCs or T cells enriched from blood (not recorded which). Receptor source: a woman aged 50 to 65 who had recovered from COVID-19. CDR3s include the opening cysteine and the closing phenylalanine or tryptophan. The D gene is left open where the match is weak. Part of the rows lack a size; the others show once, few, many or a class for expanded clones.

>TRBV2|TRBJ1-5|NA|NA
TGTGCCAGCCGTAACGAGTTCATCAGCAATCAGCCCCAGCATTTT
CASRNEFISNQPQHF
>TRBV5-1|TRBJ1-1|TRBD1|NA
TGCGCCAGCAGCTTGGCCAGGGGGAGAGTGTCTGAAGCTTTCTTT
CASSLARGRVSEAFF
>TRBV15|TRBJ1-1|TRBD1|few
TGTGCCACCAGCAGAGAGGGACAGGGCGCTGAAGCTTTCTTT
CATSREGQGAEAFF
>TRBV3-1/TRBV3-2|TRBJ2-1|TRBD2|NA
TGTGCCAGCAGCCCAACACCACCGTATAGCGGGAGGGCCACCTACAATGAGCAGTTCTTC
CASSPTPPYSGRATYNEQFF
>TRBV27|TRBJ1-6|TRBD1|NA
TGTGCCAGCAGTCAGAAGACAGGGGGCACTTCACCCCTCCACTTT
CASSQKTGGTSPLHF
>TRBV2|TRBJ1-1|NA|few
TGTGCCAGTCAACAGGGTCTCACTGAAGCTTTCTTT
CASQQGLTEAFF
>TRBV25-1|TRBJ1-4|TRBD1|NA
TGTGCCAGCAGTCGGGGACAGGGGAAGGGTAATGAAAAACTGTTTTTT
CASSRGQGKGNEKLFF
>TRBV28|TRBJ1-2|NA|NA
TGTGCCAGCAGTCCCGGGACACAATATGGCTACACCTTC
CASSPGTQYGYTF
>TRBV10-3|TRBJ2-1|NA|NA
TGTGCCATCAGTGCCACCCTACCCACCGAGCAGTTCTTC
CAISATLPTEQFF
>TRBV6-2/TRBV6-3|TRBJ2-7|NA|NA
TGTGCCAGCAGTCTCCTCTCTTTCGAGCAGTACTTC
CASSLLSFEQYF
>TRBV27|TRBJ2-7|TRBD1|NA
TGTGCCAGCAAGGGACAGGCTTACGAGCAGTACTTC
CASKGQAYEQYF
>TRBV6-6|TRBJ1-1|TRBD1|NA
TGTGCCAGCAGTTACGGGACAGGGACTATGAACGCTGAAGCTTTCTTT
CASSYGTGTMNAEAFF
>TRBV7-9|TRBJ2-5|TRBD2|NA
TGTGCCAGCAGCTTAGTTCGACCAGCGGGAGGGCCGGAGACCCAGTACTTC
CASSLVRPAGGPETQYF
>TRBV12-3/TRBV12-4|TRBJ1-5|NA|NA
TGTGCCAGCACCCCCGGGGAGGGTCAGCCCCAGCATTTT
CASTPGEGQPQHF
>TRBV11-2|TRBJ2-2|TRBD1|few
TGTGCCACCTTCCCGATACCAGGGGGCACGAACACCGGGGAGCTGTTTTTT
CATFPIPGGTNTGELFF
>TRBV28|TRBJ1-2|NA|NA
TGTGCCAGCAGCCCGACAGAAATTAGCCACAGCTACACCTTC
CASSPTEISHSYTF
>TRBV5-4|TRBJ2-5|TRBD1|NA
TGTGCCAGCAGCTTGGAGGACAGGGGCTGGGAGACCCAGTACTTC
CASSLEDRGWETQYF
>TRBV9|TRBJ2-7|NA|once
TGTGCCAGCAGCGTAGGTCGGGGTTTGGTATACGAGCAGTACTTC
CASSVGRGLVYEQYF
>TRBV7-2|TRBJ2-7|NA|NA
TGTGCCAGCAGCTCCGCCCCCGGGTTCGGGGAGCAGTACTTC
CASSSAPGFGEQYF
>TRBV5-1|TRBJ2-1|TRBD1|NA
TGCGCCAGCAGTTCTAGACAGGGAAGCAGCAATGAGCAGTTCTTC
CASSSRQGSSNEQFF
>TRBV9|TRBJ2-1|TRBD2|NA
TGTGCCAGCAGCGTAGGACTAGCGGGACAGGATGAGCAGTTCTTC
CASSVGLAGQDEQFF
>TRBV19|TRBJ2-7|NA|NA
TGTGCCAGTAGTATGGTGGAGGGCTTGGCTTACGAGCAGTACTTC
CASSMVEGLAYEQYF
>TRBV10-3|TRBJ2-2|NA|few
TGTGCCATCAGTGAGGGGGGAGGCAGGGCCAACACCGGGGAGCTGTTTTTT
CAISEGGGRANTGELFF
>TRBV28|TRBJ1-4|TRBD1|NA
TGTGCCAGCAGTTCAATTCTACAGGGGGCAAGGGAAAAACTGTTTTTT
CASSSILQGAREKLFF
>TRBV27|TRBJ2-1|TRBD1|NA
TGTGCCAGCAGTCCCCCGGGTCAGGGGGATGAGCAGTTCTTC
CASSPPGQGDEQFF